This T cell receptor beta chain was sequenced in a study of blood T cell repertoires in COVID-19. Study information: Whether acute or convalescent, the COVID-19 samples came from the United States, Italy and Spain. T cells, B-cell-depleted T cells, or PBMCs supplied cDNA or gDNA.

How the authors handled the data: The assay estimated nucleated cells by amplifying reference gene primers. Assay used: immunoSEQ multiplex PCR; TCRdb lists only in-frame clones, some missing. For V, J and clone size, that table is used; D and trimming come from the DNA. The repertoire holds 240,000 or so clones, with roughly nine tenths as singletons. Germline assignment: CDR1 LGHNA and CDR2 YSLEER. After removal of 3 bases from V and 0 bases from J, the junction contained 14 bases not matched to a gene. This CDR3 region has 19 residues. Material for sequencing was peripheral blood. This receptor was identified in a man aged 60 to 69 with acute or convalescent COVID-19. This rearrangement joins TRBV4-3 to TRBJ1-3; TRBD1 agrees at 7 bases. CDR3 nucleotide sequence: TGCGCCAGCAGCCAGCGAGTACAGGGACAGATCGTCTCTGGAAACACCATATATTTT. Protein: CASSQRVQGQIVSGNTIYF.